This T cell receptor (beta chain) was profiled in a study of T cell changes during pregnancy in multiple sclerosis. Germline V CDR1 and CDR2: SGHTA, FQGNSA. V was trimmed by 5 bases and J by 1 base, leaving 11 bases between them. This CDR3 region has 14 residues. Generated by immunoSEQ multiplex PCR, the TCRdb table keeps only in-frame clones and is missing some. The table lists 30,000 to 35,000 clones, roughly 89% of them singletons, with about 0.58% in the top ten. This chain uses TRBV7-2 with TRBJ1-1; no definite D call. Sequenced here: CD4+ T cells from peripheral blood mononuclear cells, sampled in the third trimester of pregnancy. The clonotype originates from a female donor in good health, enrolled as a control in a pregnancy study. The CDR3 loop reads CASSAPGKNTEAFF. CDR3 in DNA: TGTGCCAGCAGCGCCCCGGGAAAGAACACTGAAGCTTTCTTT.